This T cell receptor (beta chain) is drawn from a study of blood T cell repertoires in COVID-19. Trimming removed 5 bases at V and 3 bases at J, with 15 bases between. CDR1 is SGHTA and CDR2 is FQGTGA in the germline V gene. The CDR3 has 15 residues. As handled by the study authors: Reference gene primer amplification yielded estimated nucleated cell counts. TCRdb's copy holds only in-frame clones and misses some; the assay was immunoSEQ multiplex PCR. The DNA was the basis for D and trimming; V, J and clone size are from that table. The sample contains over 130,000 clones, about 82% of which appear only once.

Sequencing was performed on peripheral blood. The TCR was taken from a man in his forties or fifties with acute or convalescent COVID-19. The genes are TRBV7-3 and TRBJ2-3, with D perhaps TRBD2 (7 bases). The CDR3 sequence is CASSPQGRETDTQYF. CDR3 nucleotides: TGTGCCAGCAGCCCCCAGGGGCGGGAGACAGATACGCAGTATTTT.